These 27 T cell receptor beta chains came from one sample sequenced in a study of beta chain features in type 1 diabetes (dated by TCRdb to about 2018). The library was made by the immunoSEQ multiplex PCR assay. The High Capacity cDNA Reverse Transcription Kit was used to reverse transcribe all of the isolated RNA, meaning that expressed TCRB transcripts were what got sequenced. The source is immuneACCESS, and TCRdb retained only in-frame sequences with V and J called. Part of the clones is not carried over; for the studies checked, unresolved V genes explain less than half of this, and the remainder is unexplained. The sample profile shows around 310,000 clones; 11% of them were found once. The ten most abundant clones make up around 0.015% of the sample. Input material: naive CD4+ T cells from blood. The cell subset or site label corresponds to: true naive CD4+ T cells. Receptors were obtained from a woman in her thirties in good health.

This chain links TRBV15 with TRBJ2-1, with TRBD2 matching over 9 bases. Germline V lookup: CDR1 LNHNV, CDR2 YYDKDF (reference sequence). V shed 1 base and J 8 bases; nucleotides not matched to a gene: 6. CDR3 size: 15 residues. For the CDR3, the DNA is TGTGCCACCAGCAGAGTGGCGGGAGGGCGCGATGAGCAGTTCTTC. Its protein is CATSRVAGGRDEQFF. The full variable domain, completed using reference TRBV15 and TRBJ2-1, is DAMVIQNPRYQVTQFGKPVTLSCSQTLNHNVMYWYQQKSSQAPKLLFHYYDKDFNNEADTPDNFQSRRPNTSFCFLDIRSPGLGDTAMYLCATSRVAGGRDEQFFGPGTRLTVL.

This clone was observed a handful of times. The genes are TRBV28 and TRBJ2-2, with 9 bases aligning to TRBD1. CDR3 size: 15 residues. The germline V gene has CDR1 MDHEN and CDR2 SYDVKM. The V and J ends lost 7 bases and 4 bases, in that order; junction bases with no gene match: 7. CDR3 sequence reads: CASTAQGASTGELFF. In DNA form, the CDR3 reads TGTGCCAGCACGGCACAGGGGGCGAGCACCGGGGAGCTGTTTTTT. Full variable domain (rest looked up from reference TRBV28 and TRBJ2-2): DVKVTQSSRYLVKRTGEKVFLECVQDMDHENMFWYRQDPGLGLRLIYFSYDVKMKEKGDIPEGYSVSREKKERFSLILESASTNQTSMYLCASTAQGASTGELFFGEGSRLTVL.

V usage is TRBV7-2 and J usage is TRBJ1-2; the D gene is possibly TRBD1 (6 bases). The CDR3 is 17 amino acids. Germline V gene data show CDR1 as SGHTA and CDR2 as FQGNSA. The V end lost 4 bases, the J end lost 5 bases, and 23 bases lay between the germline ends. The CDR3 coding sequence is TGTGCCAGCAGCTCCCGCCTGATGACAGGAAACCTTTATGGCTACACCTTC. Its protein product is CASSSRLMTGNLYGYTF.

The J gene is TRBJ2-5, the V gene TRBV19; 7 nucleotides match TRBD1. After removal of 5 bases from V and 5 bases from J, the junction contained 14 bases not matched to a gene. Germline lookup yields CDR1 LNHDA and CDR2 SQIVND (reference sequence). CDR3 length: 16 amino acids. Here the CDR3 DNA reads TGTGCCAGTAGTCCAGGCCGGGACAGTGCGTTCGAGACCCAGTACTTC. It encodes CASSPGRDSAFETQYF.

In regard to this clone: One end of the junction is discordant with germline, which a read error may explain. This chain joins TRBV18 and TRBJ2-5; 9 bases are shared with TRBD2. The CDR3 contains 16 residues. CDR1 is KGHSH, CDR2 LQKENI, per germline. CDR3 residues: CASSPRIAGAREAQYF. The CDR3 DNA reads as TGTGCCAGCTCACCACGGATAGCGGGGGCAAGAGAGGCCCAGTACTTC. Full variable domain (missing parts from reference TRBV18 and TRBJ2-5): NAGVMQNPRHLVRRRGQEARLRCSPMKGHSHVYWYRQLPEEGLKFMVYLQKENIIDESGMPKERFSAEFPKEGPSILRIQQVVRGDSAAYFCASSPRIAGAREAQYFGPGTRLLVL.

This clone showed up just a few times. J is TRBJ2-3 and V is TRBV9; 7 nucleotides align to TRBD1. The CDR3 is 12 residues long. V dropped 4 bases and J dropped 9; count of bases not matched to a gene: 5. Germline V gene data show CDR1 as SGDLS and CDR2 as YYNGEE. CDR3 nucleotides: TGTGCCAGCAGCACAGGGGTTAGGACGCAGTATTTT. This sequence encodes CASSTGVRTQYF. The variable domain in full, completed from reference TRBV9 and TRBJ2-3, reads DSGVTQTPKHLITATGQRVTLRCSPRSGDLSVYWYQQSLDQGLQFLIQYYNGEERAKGNILERFSAQQFPDLHSELNLSSLELGDSALYFCASSTGVRTQYFGPGTRLTVL.

The rearrangement joins TRBV6-5 to TRBJ2-3; D is undetermined. CDR1 is MNHEY, CDR2 SVGAGI, per germline. Trimming shortened V by 4 bases and J by 0 bases, and 8 bases separated the two germline ends. CDR3 length: 14 residues. Written as DNA, the CDR3 is TGTGCCAGCAGTTGGAGACCGAGCACAGATACGCAGTATTTT. Residues: CASSWRPSTDTQYF.

This clone has more than one count but fewer than ten. The V and J genes are TRBV28 and TRBJ2-3, with D possibly being TRBD2 (6 bases). The CDR3 contains 15 residues. Germline CDR1 and CDR2: MDHEN and SYDVKM. Trimming stripped 6 bases from V and 4 bases from J, with 17 bases between. For the CDR3, the DNA is TGTGCCAGCAGCCCCGCAGCGGGCCCGGCAGATACGCAGTATTTT. Amino acid sequence: CASSPAAGPADTQYF.

The table lists this clone with a few counts. The chain combines TRBV11-2 with TRBJ2-5, with 10 bases identical to TRBD2. CDR1 is SGHAT and CDR2 is FQNNGV in the germline V gene. This CDR3 spans 15 amino acids. The ends lost 5 bases at V and 0 bases at J; junction bases unmatched: 3. In DNA, the CDR3 is TGTGCCAGCAGCGTCGGACTAGCGGACCAAGAGACCCAGTACTTC. Translated, it gives CASSVGLADQETQYF.

This sequence joins TRBV10-3 and TRBJ2-5, with 9 bases fitting TRBD1. V lost 2 bases and J lost 5; bases outside the gene matches: 6. Looked up from germline, CDR1 is ENHRY and CDR2 is SYGVKD. CDR3 size: 15 residues. The CDR3 sequence: CAISEPGQGLETQYF. As DNA, the CDR3 is TGTGCCATCAGTGAGCCGGGACAGGGTTTGGAGACCCAGTACTTC.

This clone was detected only a few times. The chain joins TRBV7-2 to TRBJ2-1, with 10 bases lining up with TRBD2. Losses at the gene ends were 6 bases for V and 0 bases for J; bases not matched to a gene: 8. Germline V gives CDR1 SGHTA, CDR2 FQGNSA. There are 17 residues in the CDR3. CDR3: CASRKISGRSSYNEQFF. CDR3 DNA sequence: TGTGCCAGCAGAAAAATTAGCGGGAGGAGCTCCTACAATGAGCAGTTCTTC.

The rearrangement uses TRBV7-3 and TRBJ2-5; TRBD1 aligns across 9 bases. The V and J ends lost 5 bases and 4 bases, in that order; junction bases with no gene match: 8. Per the germline V gene, CDR1 is SGHTA and CDR2 is FQGTGA. The CDR3 spans 15 residues. CDR3 amino acids: CASSQTGGAGETQYF. For the CDR3, the DNA is TGTGCCAGCAGCCAAACAGGGGGCGCGGGAGAGACCCAGTACTTC.

This clone came up a few times. The gene calls are TRBV7-2 and TRBJ2-5; 14 bases map to TRBD2. V was pared by 6 bases and J by 4 bases, with 10 bases of the junction left unmatched. CDR3 length equals 17 residues. Germline-derived CDR1 and CDR2 are SGHTA and FQGNSA. The CDR3 is CASSLVGTSGSGETQYF. CDR3 nucleotides: TGTGCCAGCAGTCTTGTGGGGACTAGCGGGAGCGGAGAGACCCAGTACTTC.

The chain uses TRBV9 and TRBJ2-3, with TRBD2 as a possible D gene (6 bases). Trimming removed 4 bases at V and 9 bases at J, with 24 bases between. The CDR3 is made up of 16 amino acids. In germline, CDR1 is SGDLS, CDR2 YYNGEE. This CDR3 is CASSIDGGRTGDTQYF. The DNA of the CDR3 is TGTGCCAGCAGCATAGACGGTGGAAGAACGGGAGACACGCAGTATTTT.

The chain links TRBV27 to TRBJ2-5; D is possibly TRBD1 (5 bases). Germline assignment: CDR1 MNHEY and CDR2 SMNVEV (reference sequence). V lost 0 bases and J lost 5, with 13 bases in between. The CDR3 sequence is 15 residues long. CDR3: CASSLSLQGWETQYF. The DNA of the CDR3 is TGTGCCAGCAGTTTATCTTTGCAGGGATGGGAGACCCAGTACTTC.

This clone was detected a few times. The chain employs TRBV18 and TRBJ1-5, with TRBD1 matching 9 bases. The CDR3 sequence is 16 residues long. CDR1 KGHSH and CDR2 LQKENI come from the germline V gene. V gave up 6 bases and J gave up 0 bases; unmatched junction bases: 6. The CDR3 is CASSRQGVDSNQPQHF. In nucleotides, the CDR3 is TGTGCCAGCTCGAGACAGGGGGTCGATAGCAATCAGCCCCAGCATTTT.

This clone was detected only once. The chain couples TRBV27 to TRBJ2-3, with D perhaps matching TRBD2 (5 bases). CDR3 size: 15 residues. The V gene's germline CDR1 is MNHEY and CDR2 SMNVEV (reference sequence). The V and J ends lost 8 bases and 2 bases respectively, with 17 bases between them. The DNA of the CDR3 is TGTGCCAGCGTATCTCTTGCGGACTTCACAGATACGCAGTATTTT. Its protein is CASVSLADFTDTQYF.

A single count supports this clone. This chain connects TRBV29-1 to TRBJ2-1; 7 positions match TRBD2. The length of the CDR3 is 14 residues. J lost 3 bases, V lost 4 bases, and 6 bases had no gene match. Germline assignment: CDR1 SQVTM and CDR2 ANQGSEA. The CDR3 DNA sequence: TGCAGCGTTGCGGCGGGGGTAATCTACAATGAGCAGTTCTTC. Encoded protein: CSVAAGVIYNEQFF.

This clone has a handful of counts. The V and J genes are TRBV6-5 and TRBJ2-7; 11 bases map to TRBD2. Germline V CDR1 and CDR2: MNHEY, SVGAGI. The CDR3 runs 15 residues. The V and J ends lost 6 bases and 4 bases, in that order; junction bases with no gene match: 8. CDR3 protein: CASSLRLAGTYEQYF. CDR3 DNA sequence: TGTGCCAGCAGCTTAAGACTAGCGGGAACTTACGAGCAGTACTTC.

This clone showed up just a few times. V usage is TRBV7-3 and J usage is TRBJ2-2, with TRBD2 matching over 8 bases. J gave up 6 bases and V 4 bases, and 10 bases lay outside the gene matches. CDR3 length: 16 residues. Germline-derived CDR1 and CDR2 are SGHTA and FQGTGA. CDR3: CASSSSGTRGSGELFF. CDR3 DNA: TGTGCCAGCAGCTCATCCGGGACTAGGGGTTCCGGGGAGCTGTTTTTT. Drawing the rest from reference TRBV7-3 and TRBJ2-2, the complete variable domain is GAGVSQTPSNKVTEKGKYVELRCDPISGHTALYWYRQSLGQGPEFLIYFQGTGAADDSGLPNDRFFAVRPEGSVSTLKIQRTERGDSAVYLCASSSSGTRGSGELFFGEGSRLTVL.

The chain carries TRBV5-4 and TRBJ1-4, with TRBD1 matching over 8 bases. This CDR3 comprises 15 residues. Germline loops: CDR1 SGHNT, CDR2 YYREEE (reference sequence). V was pared by 1 base and J by 7 bases, with 6 bases of the junction left unmatched. The DNA for the CDR3 is TGTGCCAGCAGCTTGAGGCAGGGGGCTCTTGAAAAACTGTTTTTT. This translates into CASSLRQGALEKLFF.

The table lists this clone with a few counts. J is TRBJ2-1 and V is TRBV7-9; possibly TRBD2 for D (6 bases). The CDR3 sequence is 16 residues long. The ends were cut back, 3 bases at V and 0 bases at J, with 12 bases in the middle. The germline CDR1 and CDR2 sequences are SEHNR and FQNEAQ (reference sequence). CDR3 in DNA: TGTGCCAGCAGCTTTCGGGGGTCGAGCTCCTACAATGAGCAGTTCTTC. Translated, it gives CASSFRGSSSYNEQFF.

This rearrangement joins TRBV13 to TRBJ1-4; TRBD1 is a possible D gene (6 bases). Trimming removed 2 bases from V and 8 bases from J, with 6 bases in between. Looked up from germline, CDR1 is PRHDT and CDR2 is FYEKMQ (reference sequence). This CDR3 has 12 residues. The CDR3 loop is CASSLQGEKLFF. The DNA for the CDR3 is TGTGCCAGCAGCTTACAGGGGGAAAAACTGTTTTTT.

This clone turned up a few times. The genes are TRBV9 and TRBJ2-4; D gene uncertain. Trimming removed 4 bases from V and 1 base from J, with 12 bases in between. CDR1 and CDR2 (germline): SGDLS, YYNGEE. This CDR3 is 15 amino acids long. The DNA for the CDR3 is TGTGCCAGCAGCCCTTCGTCTTCTGCCAAAAACATTCAGTACTTC. Protein sequence: CASSPSSSAKNIQYF. Using reference TRBV9 and TRBJ2-4 for the parts outside the CDR3, the full variable domain is DSGVTQTPKHLITATGQRVTLRCSPRSGDLSVYWYQQSLDQGLQFLIQYYNGEERAKGNILERFSAQQFPDLHSELNLSSLELGDSALYFCASSPSSSAKNIQYFGAGTRLSVL.

The gene calls are TRBV11-3 and TRBJ2-4, with TRBD2 identical over 13 bases. The germline gives CDR1 SGHNT, CDR2 YENEEA. The CDR3 runs 16 residues. J gave up 4 bases and V 4 bases, and 4 bases lay outside the gene matches. CDR3 sequence reads: CASSSTSGRGKNIQYF. CDR3 nucleotide sequence: TGTGCCAGCAGCTCTACTAGCGGGAGGGGGAAAAACATTCAGTACTTC.

This clone was seen a single time. V gene TRBV28 combines with J gene TRBJ2-7; 9 nucleotides align to TRBD2. From germline, CDR1 is MDHEN and CDR2 SYDVKM. The junction had 7 bases not matched to a gene; V was cut back by 7 bases and J by 3 bases. CDR3 size: 14 residues. This CDR3 reads CASTPGLAVYEQYF. The CDR3 DNA sequence: TGTGCCAGCACCCCGGGACTAGCCGTCTACGAGCAGTACTTC.

J is TRBJ2-4 and V is TRBV5-1, with D tentatively TRBD2 (6 bases). The germline V and J ends were trimmed by 0 bases and 8 bases, with 18 bases remaining between them. CDR1 and CDR2 from the germline V gene are SGHRS and YFSETQ. The length of the CDR3 is 16 residues. CDR3 in DNA: TGCGCCAGCAGCTTGGCCACGGCGGTAGAGCGGGACATTCAGTACTTC. This gives the protein CASSLATAVERDIQYF. The full variable domain, rest sourced from reference TRBV5-1 and TRBJ2-4, is KAGVTQTPRYLIKTRGQQVTLSCSPISGHRSVSWYQQTPGQGLQFLFEYFSETQRNKGNFPGRFSGRQFSNSRSEMNVSTLELGDSALYLCASSLATAVERDIQYFGAGTRLSVL.